These T cell receptor beta chains were read from a single sample in a study of shared T cell receptors in the human thymus. TCRdb's copy holds only in-frame clones and misses some; the assay was immunoSEQ multiplex PCR. Among almost 550,000 clones listed, roughly 74% were seen once. In addition, the sample was reused for a study of human thymus T cells.

Sequencing was carried out using thymocytes. These receptors came from a boy less than two years old with a congenital heart defect. CDR3s include the opening cysteine and the closing phenylalanine or tryptophan. The order of the fields is D gene, clone size, V gene, J gene, CDR3 protein, CDR3 DNA. A D gene is named only where the DNA matches it firmly. The listing skips clone size in some rows; elsewhere it reads once, few, many or a size class.

d_gene: NA
abundance: NA
v_gene: TRBV4-3
j_gene: TRBJ1-2
CDR3aa: CASSQDHGGAYGYTF
CDR3nt: TGCGCCAGCAGCCAAGATCACGGGGGGGCTTATGGCTACACCTTC

d_gene: TRBD2
abundance: NA
v_gene: TRBV9
j_gene: TRBJ2-3
CDR3aa: CASSVPLGGSGRPLSTDTQYF
CDR3nt: TGTGCCAGCAGCGTACCCCTTGGAGGTAGCGGGAGGCCCCTGAGCACAGATACGCAGTATTTT

d_gene: TRBD2
abundance: NA
v_gene: TRBV28
j_gene: TRBJ2-1
CDR3aa: CASSSPWGRERLGEQFF
CDR3nt: TGTGCCAGCAGTTCCCCGTGGGGGAGGGAAAGGCTAGGTGAGCAGTTCTTC

d_gene: NA
abundance: NA
v_gene: TRBV6-5
j_gene: TRBJ1-1
CDR3aa: CASTKQRECWTEAFF
CDR3nt: TGTGCCAGCACCAAACAACGGGAATGCTGGACTGAAGCTTTCTTT

d_gene: TRBD1
abundance: NA
v_gene: TRBV28
j_gene: TRBJ2-3
CDR3aa: CASSLPGTGGIHTDTQYF
CDR3nt: TGTGCCAGCAGTTTACCCGGGACAGGGGGCATCCACACAGATACGCAGTATTTT

d_gene: TRBD1
abundance: NA
v_gene: TRBV11-2
j_gene: TRBJ1-2
CDR3aa: CASSSIDRGQEGYTF
CDR3nt: TGTGCCAGCAGCTCCATTGACAGGGGGCAAGAGGGCTACACCTTC

d_gene: TRBD1
abundance: NA
v_gene: TRBV15
j_gene: TRBJ2-7
CDR3aa: CATSPRQPGQDTYEQYF
CDR3nt: TGTGCCACCAGCCCACGGCAGCCGGGACAGGACACCTACGAGCAGTACTTC

d_gene: NA
abundance: NA
v_gene: TRBV30
j_gene: TRBJ1-3
CDR3aa: CAWTGAGESSGNTIYF
CDR3nt: TGTGCCTGGACAGGGGCAGGAGAAAGCTCTGGAAACACCATATATTTT

d_gene: TRBD1
abundance: NA
v_gene: TRBV30
j_gene: TRBJ1-6
CDR3aa: CAWSLSGTALSPLHF
CDR3nt: TGTGCCTGGAGTCTATCCGGGACAGCCCTTTCACCCCTCCACTTT

d_gene: NA
abundance: NA
v_gene: TRBV21-1
j_gene: TRBJ2-1
CDR3aa: CASSRRTSGSSLFF
CDR3nt: TGTGCCAGCAGCAGGAGGACTAGCGGGAGTAGTCTGTTCTTC

d_gene: TRBD1
abundance: NA
v_gene: TRBV7-3
j_gene: TRBJ2-7
CDR3aa: CASSLSTGGRHEQYF
CDR3nt: TGTGCCAGCAGCCTATCGACAGGGGGTCGACACGAGCAGTACTTC

d_gene: TRBD2
abundance: NA
v_gene: TRBV25-1
j_gene: TRBJ2-3
CDR3aa: CASSEQGLAGGDADTQYF
CDR3nt: TGTGCCAGCAGTGAACAAGGACTAGCGGGAGGGGATGCCGATACGCAGTATTTT

d_gene: NA
abundance: NA
v_gene: TRBV19
j_gene: TRBJ1-2
CDR3aa: CASTPGSYGYTF
CDR3nt: TGTGCCAGTACCCCGGGATCCTATGGCTACACCTTC

d_gene: TRBD2
abundance: NA
v_gene: TRBV28
j_gene: TRBJ2-1
CDR3aa: CASISPSGGNEQFF
CDR3nt: TGTGCCAGCATCTCCCCTAGCGGAGGCAATGAGCAGTTCTTC

d_gene: TRBD2
abundance: NA
v_gene: TRBV7-2
j_gene: TRBJ2-1
CDR3aa: CASSARLAPPYNEQFF
CDR3nt: TGTGCCAGCAGCGCCCGACTAGCGCCGCCCTACAATGAGCAGTTCTTC

d_gene: TRBD2
abundance: NA
v_gene: TRBV4-2
j_gene: TRBJ2-7
CDR3aa: CASSQERLAGGSYEQYF
CDR3nt: TGTGCCAGCAGCCAAGAGCGACTAGCGGGGGGCTCCTACGAGCAGTACTTC

d_gene: TRBD1
abundance: NA
v_gene: TRBV28
j_gene: TRBJ1-1
CDR3aa: CASSSGTENSHMNTEAFF
CDR3nt: TGTGCCAGCAGTTCGGGGACAGAGAACTCCCACATGAACACTGAAGCTTTCTTT

d_gene: TRBD1
abundance: NA
v_gene: TRBV7-6
j_gene: TRBJ1-3
CDR3aa: CASSTWTGSGNTIYF
CDR3nt: TGTGCCAGCAGCACCTGGACAGGGTCTGGAAACACCATATATTTT

d_gene: NA
abundance: NA
v_gene: TRBV18
j_gene: TRBJ1-1
CDR3aa: CASSRRVTNTEAFF
CDR3nt: TGTGCCAGCTCACGCAGGGTAACGAACACTGAAGCTTTCTTT

d_gene: TRBD2
abundance: NA
v_gene: TRBV14
j_gene: TRBJ2-1
CDR3aa: CATSSGRAGGYNEQFF
CDR3nt: TGTGCCACCAGTAGCGGGAGGGCCGGGGGGTACAATGAGCAGTTCTTC

d_gene: NA
abundance: NA
v_gene: TRBV29-1
j_gene: TRBJ2-5
CDR3aa: CSVEDRAGQTLQETQYF
CDR3nt: TGCAGCGTTGAAGATCGGGCTGGACAAACGCTACAAGAGACCCAGTACTTC

d_gene: NA
abundance: NA
v_gene: TRBV28
j_gene: TRBJ2-3
CDR3aa: CASAARDTITDTQYF
CDR3nt: TGTGCCAGCGCCGCCCGGGACACTATCACAGATACGCAGTATTTT

d_gene: NA
abundance: few
v_gene: TRBV29-1
j_gene: TRBJ1-3
CDR3aa: CSVRGSSGNTIYF
CDR3nt: TGCAGCGTTCGAGGCAGCTCTGGAAACACCATATATTTT

d_gene: NA
abundance: NA
v_gene: TRBV28
j_gene: TRBJ2-7
CDR3aa: CASSNLQGNFLPKSYEQYF
CDR3nt: TGTGCCAGCAGCAATTTACAGGGTAATTTTCTCCCAAAATCCTACGAGCAGTACTTC

d_gene: TRBD1
abundance: NA
v_gene: TRBV29-1
j_gene: TRBJ2-3
CDR3aa: CSVEGGQGTAPDTQYF
CDR3nt: TGCAGCGTTGAAGGGGGACAGGGCACAGCCCCAGATACGCAGTATTTT

d_gene: NA
abundance: NA
v_gene: TRBV28
j_gene: TRBJ1-4
CDR3aa: CASSSVDNLGANEKLFF
CDR3nt: TGTGCCAGCAGTTCCGTGGACAACCTAGGGGCTAATGAAAAACTGTTTTTT

d_gene: NA
abundance: NA
v_gene: TRBV14
j_gene: TRBJ2-7
CDR3aa: CASSQESSYEQYF
CDR3nt: TGTGCCAGCAGCCAAGAATCGTCCTACGAGCAGTACTTC

d_gene: TRBD2
abundance: NA
v_gene: TRBV27
j_gene: TRBJ2-5
CDR3aa: CASSTTEGTSGLQETQYF
CDR3nt: TGTGCCAGCAGTACAACTGAGGGGACTAGCGGGCTCCAAGAGACCCAGTACTTC

d_gene: TRBD2
abundance: NA
v_gene: TRBV5-6
j_gene: TRBJ2-3
CDR3aa: CASSVGTRGTDTQYF
CDR3nt: TGTGCCAGCAGCGTGGGGACTAGAGGAACAGATACGCAGTATTTT

d_gene: TRBD1
abundance: NA
v_gene: TRBV2
j_gene: TRBJ1-2
CDR3aa: CASSCQGANYGYTF
CDR3nt: TGTGCCAGCAGTTGTCAGGGGGCTAACTATGGCTACACCTTC

d_gene: NA
abundance: few
v_gene: TRBV4-3
j_gene: TRBJ2-1
CDR3aa: CASSQGPRDNEQFF
CDR3nt: TGCGCCAGCAGCCAAGGCCCAAGAGACAATGAGCAGTTCTTC

d_gene: TRBD1
abundance: NA
v_gene: TRBV9
j_gene: TRBJ1-2
CDR3aa: CASSSRTGSYGYTF
CDR3nt: TGTGCCAGCAGCTCGCGGACAGGGAGTTATGGCTACACCTTC

d_gene: TRBD2
abundance: NA
v_gene: TRBV19
j_gene: TRBJ2-2
CDR3aa: CASSIRLAGNTGELFF
CDR3nt: TGTGCCAGTAGTATCCGACTAGCGGGGAACACCGGGGAGCTGTTTTTT

d_gene: TRBD2
abundance: NA
v_gene: TRBV7-9
j_gene: TRBJ2-7
CDR3aa: CASSRRGTSGLNYEQYF
CDR3nt: TGTGCCAGCAGCCGCCGCGGGACTAGCGGGTTAAACTACGAGCAGTACTTC

d_gene: NA
abundance: few
v_gene: TRBV6-4
j_gene: TRBJ2-1
CDR3aa: CASRSQPGDQPHEQFF
CDR3nt: TGTGCCAGCCGGTCGCAACCGGGGGACCAGCCCCATGAGCAGTTCTTC

d_gene: TRBD2
abundance: NA
v_gene: TRBV27
j_gene: TRBJ2-5
CDR3aa: CASSFDGSGEQETQYF
CDR3nt: TGTGCCAGCAGTTTCGACGGGAGCGGGGAACAAGAGACCCAGTACTTC

d_gene: NA
abundance: NA
v_gene: TRBV29-1
j_gene: TRBJ2-3
CDR3aa: CSAATGYTDTQYF
CDR3nt: TGCAGCGCCGCGACAGGATACACAGATACGCAGTATTTT

d_gene: NA
abundance: NA
v_gene: TRBV4-3
j_gene: TRBJ2-7
CDR3aa: CASSQDLGPSRASYEQYF
CDR3nt: TGCGCCAGCAGCCAAGATCTGGGCCCCAGCAGGGCTTCCTACGAGCAGTACTTC

d_gene: NA
abundance: NA
v_gene: TRBV7-9
j_gene: TRBJ1-4
CDR3aa: CASSFRGRNEKLFF
CDR3nt: TGTGCCAGCAGCTTTCGGGGTAGGAACGAAAAACTGTTTTTT

d_gene: TRBD1
abundance: NA
v_gene: TRBV28
j_gene: TRBJ2-7
CDR3aa: CASRSFGGTGGNEQYF
CDR3nt: TGTGCCAGCAGGTCCTTCGGTGGGACAGGGGGAAACGAGCAGTACTTC

d_gene: NA
abundance: NA
v_gene: TRBV9
j_gene: TRBJ1-3
CDR3aa: CASSPPSGNTIYF
CDR3nt: TGTGCCAGCAGCCCCCCCAGTGGAAACACCATATATTTT

d_gene: NA
abundance: NA
v_gene: TRBV6-1
j_gene: TRBJ1-1
CDR3aa: CASSEAGGDTEAFF
CDR3nt: TGTGCCAGCAGTGAAGCCGGAGGAGACACTGAAGCTTTCTTT

d_gene: NA
abundance: NA
v_gene: TRBV5-4
j_gene: TRBJ2-4
CDR3aa: CASSLDRKNIQYF
CDR3nt: TGTGCCAGCAGCCTTGACAGGAAAAACATTCAGTACTTC

d_gene: TRBD1
abundance: NA
v_gene: TRBV9
j_gene: TRBJ2-4
CDR3aa: CASSAAGQGVHIQYF
CDR3nt: TGTGCCAGCAGCGCCGCTGGACAGGGGGTGCACATTCAGTACTTC

d_gene: NA
abundance: NA
v_gene: TRBV27
j_gene: TRBJ1-2
CDR3aa: CASSWRDGSYGYTF
CDR3nt: TGTGCCAGCAGTTGGAGGGACGGATCCTATGGCTACACCTTC

d_gene: NA
abundance: NA
v_gene: TRBV6-1
j_gene: TRBJ1-2
CDR3aa: CASSEIRNGGAPGYTF
CDR3nt: TGTGCCAGCAGTGAAATTAGAAACGGGGGGGCGCCGGGCTACACCTTC

d_gene: TRBD1
abundance: NA
v_gene: TRBV4-1
j_gene: TRBJ2-3
CDR3aa: CASSHGRQGTVETQYF
CDR3nt: TGCGCCAGCAGCCATGGCCGACAGGGCACGGTGGAGACGCAGTATTTT

d_gene: NA
abundance: NA
v_gene: TRBV5-6
j_gene: TRBJ1-2
CDR3aa: CASSPVADYGYTF
CDR3nt: TGTGCCAGCAGCCCCGTGGCAGACTATGGCTACACCTTC

d_gene: TRBD2
abundance: once
v_gene: TRBV9
j_gene: TRBJ2-1
CDR3aa: CASSAEREGLDEQFF
CDR3nt: TGTGCCAGCAGCGCCGAGCGGGAGGGCCTGGATGAGCAGTTCTTC

d_gene: TRBD2
abundance: NA
v_gene: TRBV4-1
j_gene: TRBJ2-7
CDR3aa: CASSQLAGGPYEQYF
CDR3nt: TGCGCCAGCAGCCAACTAGCGGGTGGCCCCTACGAGCAGTACTTC

d_gene: NA
abundance: NA
v_gene: TRBV6-5
j_gene: TRBJ1-2
CDR3aa: CASSPQAGVGYGYTF
CDR3nt: TGTGCCAGCAGCCCCCAGGCAGGGGTGGGGTATGGCTACACCTTC

d_gene: TRBD2
abundance: NA
v_gene: TRBV7-9
j_gene: TRBJ2-7
CDR3aa: CASSFSSGAYEQYF
CDR3nt: TGTGCCAGCAGCTTCTCTAGCGGGGCATACGAGCAGTACTTC

d_gene: NA
abundance: NA
v_gene: TRBV25-1
j_gene: TRBJ2-1
CDR3aa: CASSVLVPEDNEQFF
CDR3nt: TGTGCCAGCAGTGTACTAGTCCCTGAAGACAATGAGCAGTTCTTC

d_gene: TRBD2
abundance: NA
v_gene: TRBV30
j_gene: TRBJ2-5
CDR3aa: CAWSDRREGTQYF
CDR3nt: TGTGCCTGGAGTGATCGGAGGGAGGGGACCCAGTACTTC

d_gene: TRBD1
abundance: NA
v_gene: TRBV18
j_gene: TRBJ2-3
CDR3aa: CASSPGQGCTDTQYF
CDR3nt: TGTGCCAGCTCACCGGGACAGGGCTGCACAGATACGCAGTATTTT

d_gene: TRBD1
abundance: NA
v_gene: TRBV6-7
j_gene: TRBJ1-4
CDR3aa: CASRRQGLGEKLFF
CDR3nt: TGTGCCAGCAGGAGACAGGGTTTAGGGGAAAAACTGTTTTTT

d_gene: TRBD1
abundance: NA
v_gene: TRBV19
j_gene: TRBJ1-4
CDR3aa: CASRSGTATNEKLFF
CDR3nt: TGTGCCAGTAGATCCGGGACAGCAACTAATGAAAAACTGTTTTTT

d_gene: NA
abundance: NA
v_gene: TRBV6-1
j_gene: TRBJ2-7
CDR3aa: CASSEARGPAYEQYF
CDR3nt: TGTGCCAGCAGTGAAGCACGAGGGCCCGCCTACGAGCAGTACTTC